Listed below are T cell receptor beta chains from one sample, sequenced in a study of shared clonotypes between healthy human individuals. Data came from immunoSEQ multiplex PCR; TCRdb stores just in-frame clones and leaves some out. Altogether more than 400,000 clones are present, around 80% being singletons, with the ten largest covering approximately 12%. Material: PBMCs. Receptor source: a woman between 35 and 50 years old in good health. Some clones in this sample may be carry-over from other donors' samples. The CDR3 runs from the conserved cysteine through the conserved F or W. The D gene is left open where the match is weak. Clone size is not always given. Where it is, it says once, few, many or a class for expanded clones.

d_gene: NA; j_gene: TRBJ2-2; abundance: NA; v_gene: TRBV10-3; CDR3nt: TGTGCCATCAGATTCTCGGGCACCGGGGAGCTGTTTTTT; CDR3aa: CAIRFSGTGELFF
d_gene: NA; j_gene: TRBJ2-5; abundance: NA; v_gene: TRBV14; CDR3nt: TGTGCCAGCAGCCAAGTGGGGGCAGGGCAAGAGACCCAGTACTTC; CDR3aa: CASSQVGAGQETQYF
d_gene: NA; j_gene: TRBJ2-6; abundance: NA; v_gene: TRBV27; CDR3nt: TGTGCCAGCAGTGCTCAGCCTGGGGCCAACGTCCTGACTTTC; CDR3aa: CASSAQPGANVLTF
d_gene: NA; j_gene: TRBJ1-5; abundance: many; v_gene: TRBV2; CDR3nt: TGTGCCAGCACCGCCATGTCCTACAATCAGCCCCAGCATTTT; CDR3aa: CASTAMSYNQPQHF
d_gene: TRBD2; j_gene: TRBJ2-5; abundance: few; v_gene: TRBV10-2; CDR3nt: TGCGCCAGCGGTCGACTAGCGGGAGTTGAGACCCAGTACTTC; CDR3aa: CASGRLAGVETQYF
d_gene: NA; j_gene: TRBJ1-1; abundance: NA; v_gene: TRBV23-1; CDR3nt: TGCGCCAGCAGTCAACAGAACCGGGACGCTGAAGCTTTCTTT; CDR3aa: CASSQQNRDAEAFF
d_gene: NA; j_gene: TRBJ1-1; abundance: NA; v_gene: TRBV27; CDR3nt: TGTGCCAGCAGTTGGGACGGTGAAGCTTTCTTT; CDR3aa: CASSWDGEAFF
d_gene: NA; j_gene: TRBJ2-1; abundance: NA; v_gene: TRBV7-9; CDR3nt: TGTGCCAGCAGCTTAAGGGGGGGAGGACAGGGTAATTGGAATGAGCAGTTCTTC; CDR3aa: CASSLRGGGQGNWNEQFF
d_gene: TRBD2; j_gene: TRBJ2-1; abundance: NA; v_gene: TRBV5-1; CDR3nt: TGCGCCAGCAGCCCTCGACTAGCCCGCTCCTACAATGAGCAGTTCTTC; CDR3aa: CASSPRLARSYNEQFF
d_gene: NA; j_gene: TRBJ1-4; abundance: NA; v_gene: TRBV19; CDR3nt: TGTGCCAGTAGTATAAAGGGAAGAAGAGGAAAACTGTTTTTT; CDR3aa: CASSIKGRRGKLFF
d_gene: NA; j_gene: TRBJ2-3; abundance: few; v_gene: TRBV5-4; CDR3nt: TGTGCCAGCAGCTTATTAGATACGCAGTATTTT; CDR3aa: CASSLLDTQYF
d_gene: TRBD2; j_gene: TRBJ2-2; abundance: NA; v_gene: TRBV5-1; CDR3nt: TGCGCCAGCAGCCACAGTGGCGGGAGAAGTGGCGGGGAGCTGTTTTTT; CDR3aa: CASSHSGGRSGGELFF
d_gene: TRBD2; j_gene: TRBJ2-1; abundance: NA; v_gene: TRBV7-2; CDR3nt: TGTGCCAGCAGCCTGACTAGCGGGAGTTGGGAGCAGTTCTTC; CDR3aa: CASSLTSGSWEQFF
d_gene: NA; j_gene: TRBJ2-1; abundance: NA; v_gene: TRBV6-1; CDR3nt: TGTGCCAGCAGTGAAGAGGGGAGCGGATTCAATGAGCAGTTCTTC; CDR3aa: CASSEEGSGFNEQFF
d_gene: NA; j_gene: TRBJ2-3; abundance: once; v_gene: TRBV4-3; CDR3nt: TGCGCCAGCAGCCGAGTAGGGAGGTCCGATACGCAGTATTTT; CDR3aa: CASSRVGRSDTQYF
d_gene: TRBD2; j_gene: TRBJ2-7; abundance: NA; v_gene: TRBV19; CDR3nt: TGTGCCAGTAGCACCTTAGCGGGAGGGGACTACGAGCAGTACTTC; CDR3aa: CASSTLAGGDYEQYF
d_gene: TRBD1; j_gene: TRBJ2-5; abundance: NA; v_gene: TRBV7-9; CDR3nt: TGTGCCAGCAGCCTAGGAGGGGACAGGGGGCGCGAAGAGACCCAGTACTTC; CDR3aa: CASSLGGDRGREETQYF
d_gene: TRBD2; j_gene: TRBJ2-2; abundance: NA; v_gene: TRBV10-2; CDR3nt: TGCGCCAGCAATGCCGGACTAGCGGGAGTCACCGGGGAGCTGTTTTTT; CDR3aa: CASNAGLAGVTGELFF
d_gene: NA; j_gene: TRBJ2-7; abundance: many; v_gene: TRBV2; CDR3nt: TGTGCCAGCAGACAGGGCCCTACCTACGAGCAGTACTTC; CDR3aa: CASRQGPTYEQYF
d_gene: TRBD1; j_gene: TRBJ2-5; abundance: NA; v_gene: TRBV5-6; CDR3nt: TGTGCCAGCAGGGCCAGGGGGCGGGAGACCCAGTACTTC; CDR3aa: CASRARGRETQYF
d_gene: NA; j_gene: TRBJ1-2; abundance: NA; v_gene: TRBV7-8; CDR3nt: TGTGCCAGCAGCCTCGCTCAGGGAGTGGTGAGGTATGGCTACACCTTC; CDR3aa: CASSLAQGVVRYGYTF
d_gene: TRBD2; j_gene: TRBJ2-1; abundance: NA; v_gene: TRBV5-1; CDR3nt: TGCGCCAGCAGCCCTGGACTAGCAGCCTACAATGAGCAGTTCTTC; CDR3aa: CASSPGLAAYNEQFF
d_gene: TRBD1; j_gene: TRBJ1-2; abundance: NA; v_gene: TRBV28; CDR3nt: TGTGCCAGCAGTGGGACAGGGGTTGGCTACACCTTC; CDR3aa: CASSGTGVGYTF
d_gene: NA; j_gene: TRBJ1-5; abundance: NA; v_gene: TRBV21-1; CDR3nt: TGTGCCAGCAGCGAACGAAGGACAGGGGTAGATCAGCCCCAGCATTTT; CDR3aa: CASSERRTGVDQPQHF
d_gene: NA; j_gene: TRBJ1-2; abundance: NA; v_gene: TRBV2; CDR3nt: TGTGCCAGCACTACCGGGATACATGGACTAGTGGGCTACACCTTC; CDR3aa: CASTTGIHGLVGYTF
d_gene: NA; j_gene: TRBJ2-5; abundance: NA; v_gene: TRBV4-1; CDR3nt: TGCGCCAGCAGCCGATTCGGACTGCAAGAGACCCAGTACTTC; CDR3aa: CASSRFGLQETQYF
d_gene: TRBD2; j_gene: TRBJ2-7; abundance: NA; v_gene: TRBV27; CDR3nt: TGTGCCAGCAGTCCCACAAGCGGGGGGTACGAGCAGTACTTC; CDR3aa: CASSPTSGGYEQYF
d_gene: NA; j_gene: TRBJ2-1; abundance: NA; v_gene: TRBV5-1; CDR3nt: TGCGCCAGTCTTGCCCAGGGGAGCTCCTACAATGAGCAGTTCTTC; CDR3aa: CASLAQGSSYNEQFF
d_gene: NA; j_gene: TRBJ2-3; abundance: NA; v_gene: TRBV2; CDR3nt: TGTGCCAGCAGTGAAGGGGCTTTAGATACGCAGTATTTT; CDR3aa: CASSEGALDTQYF
d_gene: NA; j_gene: TRBJ2-3; abundance: NA; v_gene: TRBV5-1; CDR3nt: TGCGCCAGCAGTCCCAGACGGACATCGGGCACAGATACGCAGTATTTT; CDR3aa: CASSPRRTSGTDTQYF
d_gene: TRBD2; j_gene: TRBJ2-1; abundance: once; v_gene: TRBV7-3; CDR3nt: TGTGCCAGCAGCTTAAGGGCACGGGAGGGCCGTAACAATGAGCAGTTCTTC; CDR3aa: CASSLRAREGRNNEQFF
d_gene: NA; j_gene: TRBJ2-7; abundance: NA; v_gene: TRBV28; CDR3nt: TGTGCCAGCATCTCGTCTAATTCCTACGAGCAGTACTTC; CDR3aa: CASISSNSYEQYF
d_gene: NA; j_gene: TRBJ1-3; abundance: NA; v_gene: TRBV18; CDR3nt: TGTGCCAGCTCACTCGGAGATCCCGGATCTGGAAACACCATATATTTT; CDR3aa: CASSLGDPGSGNTIYF